What follows are 17 T cell receptor beta chains derived from one specimen sequenced in a study of post-analysis software for immune sequencing data. Which antigens these TCRs recognize remains unknown. General observations from the study: Patients carried four or five TRBV segments more frequently than controls did, and TRBV5-6, TRBV5-1 and TRBV20-1 were among them.

cDNA libraries for TCR beta contained unique molecular identifiers. Using its own MiXCR run on the PCR reads, TCRdb lists one record per CDR3 protein. The sample has roughly 620,000 distinct CDR3 sequences, roughly 47% seen once; the top ten hold under 2%. The sequenced material came from blood. Receptor source: a girl aged 5 to 17 with multiple sclerosis.

This clonotype was picked up a small number of times. The chain carries TRBV12-3 or TRBV12-4 and TRBJ2-5; D not resolved. V lost 7 bases to trimming and J lost 5 bases, with 14 bases between them. CDR3 size: 13 residues. CDR3 sequence (DNA): TGTGCCAGCACCCAATTATCACGGGAGACCCAGTACTTC. Translation: CASTQLSRETQYF.

CDR3 amino acids: CASSQGSPNYGYTF. The CDR3 DNA is TGTGCCAGCTCCCAGGGCTCTCCGAACTATGGCTACACCTTC. The rearrangement links TRBV18 to TRBJ1-2; TRBD1 might be the D (5 bases). This CDR3 spans 14 amino acids. Trimming stripped 6 bases from V and 2 bases from J, with 13 bases between. Germline V gene data show CDR1 as KGHSH and CDR2 as LQKENI.

V and J are TRBV11-2 and TRBJ2-5; D possibly matches TRBD1 or TRBD2 (5 bases each). CDR1 and CDR2 (germline): SGHAT, FQNNGV. The CDR3 runs 15 residues. Trimming removed 2 bases from V and 5 bases from J, with 15 bases in between. CDR3 residues: CASSLWARECETQYF. In DNA, the CDR3 is TGTGCCAGCAGCTTATGGGCCAGGGAGTGTGAGACCCAGTACTTC.

This chain connects TRBV6-6 to TRBJ2-7; possibly TRBD2 for D (6 bases). Germline loops: CDR1 MNHNY, CDR2 SVGAGI (reference sequence). V was cut by 3 bases and J by 1 base, with 10 bases left in between. The CDR3 loop spans 14 amino acids. CDR3 nucleotide sequence: TGTGCCAGCAGTTATGCCGGGACTTCCTACGAGCAGTACTTC. Its protein product is CASSYAGTSYEQYF.

The chain joins TRBV5-5 to TRBJ1-2; the D gene is possibly TRBD1 (5 bases). CDR3 length: 19 amino acids. The ends were cut back, 0 bases at V and 3 bases at J, with 24 bases in the middle. The germline V gene encodes CDR1 SGHKS and CDR2 YYEKEE (reference sequence). CDR3 nucleotide sequence: TGTGCCAGCAGCTTGGCATGGAAAAGGGACGCCCTGGGGTACTATGGCTACACCTTC. This gives the protein CASSLAWKRDALGYYGYTF.

This clonotype was counted a few times. The chain is built from TRBV7-9 and TRBJ2-1; D unresolved. The V gene lost 6 bases and the J gene lost 3 bases, with 15 bases spanning the gap. The germline CDR1 and CDR2 sequences are SEHNR and FQNEAQ (reference sequence). There are 15 residues in the CDR3. The CDR3 DNA is TGTGCCAGCAGACAAGCTGGAGCAGTCTACAATGAGCAGTTCTTC. Protein product: CASRQAGAVYNEQFF.

This clonotype was seen more than once but under ten times. The chain employs TRBV7-9 and TRBJ1-1; D remains unclear. Trimming pared 5 bases from V and 10 bases from J, leaving 20 bases between. CDR3 length: 14 amino acids. Germline lookup yields CDR1 SEHNR and CDR2 FQNEAQ (reference sequence). The CDR3 sequence: CASSQWTSGTGAFF. As DNA, the CDR3 is TGTGCCAGCAGCCAGTGGACCTCCGGTACCGGAGCTTTCTTT.

The rearrangement joins TRBV10-3 to TRBJ1-1; the match to TRBD1 covers 7 bases. The CDR3 runs 18 residues. After removal of 3 bases from V and 1 base from J, the junction contained 14 bases not matched to a gene. Germline assignment: CDR1 ENHRY and CDR2 SYGVKD. The CDR3 loop reads CAISDGGVKTGRNTEAFF. In DNA form, the CDR3 reads TGTGCCATCAGTGACGGGGGAGTAAAGACAGGGAGGAACACTGAAGCTTTCTTT.

This clonotype has a handful of counts. Given a much more abundant clone one base away, this may be a read error. The chain combines TRBV5-1 with TRBJ2-6; the D is unclear. Trimming took 0 bases from V and 1 from J, leaving 5 bases between them. The CDR3 consists of 15 residues. Germline V gene lookup returns CDR1 SGHRS and CDR2 YFSETQ. This chain's CDR3 is CASSLDWSGANVLTF. The CDR3 coding sequence is TGCGCCAGCAGCTTGGATTGGTCTGGGGCCAACGTCCTGACTTTC. Supplemented by reference TRBV5-1 and TRBJ2-6, the full variable domain reads KAGVTQTPRYLIKTRGQQVTLSCSPISGHRSVSWYQQTPGQGLQFLFEYFSETQRNKGNFPGRFSGRQFSNSRSEMNVSTLELGDSALYLCASSLDWSGANVLTFGAGSRLTVL.

This clonotype was observed a few times. The chain couples TRBV29-1 to TRBJ2-1; TRBD2 agrees at 10 bases. Germline V gene sequence: CDR1 SQVTM, CDR2 ANQGSEA. With 8 bases clipped from V and 4 bases from J, the junction kept 8 bases outside the gene matches. The CDR3 is made up of 14 amino acids. The CDR3 sequence: CSYSRTSGYNEQFF. Written as DNA, the CDR3 is TGCAGCTATTCCCGGACTAGCGGATACAATGAGCAGTTCTTC.

Turning to this clonotype: A read error may account for a junction end that differs from germline. V gene TRBV7-8 combines with J gene TRBJ2-7; 7 positions agree with TRBD2. The CDR3 is 16 amino acids. The V gene's germline CDR1 is SGHVS and CDR2 FQNEAQ. The CDR3 spells CASSQFGTTLGDEQYF. The DNA for the CDR3 is TGTGCTAGCAGCCAGTTCGGGACTACATTAGGAGACGAGCAGTACTTC.

In this sample, this clonotype turned up many times. This chain joins TRBV7-9 and TRBJ2-7; 9 bases are shared with TRBD1. Germline-derived CDR1 and CDR2 are SEHNR and FQNEAQ (reference sequence). V shed 0 bases, J shed 5 bases, and the junction held 2 bases outside the gene matches. This CDR3 spans 14 amino acids. Here the CDR3 reads CASSLAGTGNEQYF. The CDR3 nucleotides read TGTGCCAGCAGCTTAGCCGGGACAGGGAACGAGCAGTACTTC.

This clonotype was detected a few times. The CDR3 bases are TGTGCCAGCAGCACCCGGGACGGCGCCTACGAGCAGTACTTC. This encodes CASSTRDGAYEQYF. This rearrangement joins TRBV12-3 or TRBV12-4 to TRBJ2-7; tentatively, D is TRBD1 or TRBD2 (5 bases each). CDR3 length: 14 residues. V was cut by 6 bases and J by 2 bases, with 14 bases left in between.

This clonotype showed up many times. The rearrangement links TRBV6-4 to TRBJ2-3; 9 bases are a match to TRBD2. CDR1 MRHNA and CDR2 SNTAGT come from the germline V gene. V lost 4 bases and J lost 1; bases outside the gene matches: 6. The CDR3 runs 16 residues. The CDR3 nucleotides are TGTGCCAGCAGTGCCCACGTAGCGGGAGGCACAGATACGCAGTATTTT. Its protein product is CASSAHVAGGTDTQYF.

The V and J genes are TRBV7-8 and TRBJ2-7, with TRBD2 matching 11 bases. The CDR3 is 18 amino acids. Trimming cost V 1 base and J 3 bases; bases outside gene matches: 11. Germline loops: CDR1 SGHVS, CDR2 FQNEAQ. Here the CDR3 DNA reads TGTGCCAGCAGCTTAGTGAGATTAGCGGGAGGGCCCTTCTACGAGCAGTACTTC. Translation gives CASSLVRLAGGPFYEQYF. Full variable domain (outside the CDR3, taken from reference TRBV7-8 and TRBJ2-7): GAGVSQSPRYKVAKRGQDVALRCDPISGHVSLFWYQQALGQGPEFLTYFQNEAQLDKSGLPSDRFFAERPEGSVSTLKIQRTQQEDSAVYLCASSLVRLAGGPFYEQYFGPGTRLTVT.

This clonotype was seen a few times. This chain links TRBV12-3 or TRBV12-4 with TRBJ1-4, with TRBD1 matching over 8 bases. V dropped 5 bases and J dropped 6; count of bases not matched to a gene: 5. The CDR3 length is 14 residues. The CDR3 loop is CASSTTGDDEKLFF. The CDR3 DNA is TGTGCCAGCAGTACGACAGGGGATGATGAAAAACTGTTTTTT.

The sample holds a few counts of this clonotype. The gene calls are TRBV13 and TRBJ2-7, with 7 bases matching TRBD2. The CDR3 covers 18 residues. Germline V CDR1 and CDR2: PRHDT, FYEKMQ (reference sequence). J was trimmed by 3 bases and V by 1 base; bases with no gene match: 15. CDR3 region: CASSLEGIGAGERYEQYF. CDR3 nucleotide sequence: TGTGCCAGCAGCTTAGAGGGGATCGGGGCGGGAGAACGCTACGAGCAGTACTTC.